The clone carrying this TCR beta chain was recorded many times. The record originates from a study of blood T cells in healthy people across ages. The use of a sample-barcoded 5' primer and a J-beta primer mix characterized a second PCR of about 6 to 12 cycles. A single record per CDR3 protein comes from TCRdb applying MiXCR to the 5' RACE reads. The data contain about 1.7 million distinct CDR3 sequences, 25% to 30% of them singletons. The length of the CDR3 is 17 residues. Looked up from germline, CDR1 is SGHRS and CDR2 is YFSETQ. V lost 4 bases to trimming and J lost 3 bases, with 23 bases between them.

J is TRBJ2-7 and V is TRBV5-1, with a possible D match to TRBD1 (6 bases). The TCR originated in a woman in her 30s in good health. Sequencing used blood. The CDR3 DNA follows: TGCGCCAGCAGCCCTGTGCCCCTAGGGACACCTGTCTACGAGCAGTACTTC. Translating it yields CASSPVPLGTPVYEQYF.